The TCR beta chain under discussion was sequenced for a study of low-dose radiotherapy and immunotherapy resistance in tumors. Study information: Every day for four cycles from cycle 1 day 1, patients took 300 mg of oral aspirin.

Time point given: before trial treatment. Alpha and beta chains were covered, as first-strand cDNA relied on TRAV- and TRBV-specific primers. Both a constant-region primer and a V-primer adapter served to amplify TCRs across 20 to 25 PCR cycles. TCRdb reanalysed the reads using MiXCR and keeps one entry per CDR3 protein. Seen here are 75,000 to 95,000 distinct CDR3 sequences, approximately 17% observed once, and the top ten hold under 7.5%. CDR3 length: 13 amino acids. V was trimmed by 7 bases and J by 5 bases, leaving 17 bases between them. Germline assignment: CDR1 SQVTM and CDR2 ANQGSEA. The chain has TRBV29-1 and TRBJ2-5; a possible D gene is TRBD2 (7 bases). The sequencing used PBMCs, collected before treatment. This sequence was found in a male donor with prostate cancer. The CDR3: CSGEGVGGETQYF. The DNA for the CDR3 is TGCAGCGGGGAGGGGGTAGGGGGGGAGACCCAGTACTTC. Variable domain in full (rest from reference TRBV29-1 and TRBJ2-5): SAVISQKPSRDICQRGTSLTIQCQVDSQVTMMFWYRQQPGQSLTLIATANQGSEATYESGFVIDKFPISRPNLTFSTLTVSNMSPEDSSIYLCSGEGVGGETQYFGPGTRLLVL.